This T cell receptor beta chain was captured by sequencing in a study of Ad26.COV2.S vaccination and SARS-CoV-2 variants. Losses at the gene ends were 5 bases for V and 7 bases for J; bases not matched to a gene: 7. The germline gives CDR1 LNHDA, CDR2 SQIVND (reference sequence). The CDR3 length is 14 residues. Points from the study as a whole: People who got the vaccine had more spike-specific TCR breadth than people who got placebo. Whether participants received vaccine or placebo, their non-spike TCR breadth was similar. There was reportedly substantial breadth in spike-specific CD8+ and CD4+ T cell responses after vaccination. Assessments of TCR breadth and depth may have underestimated the total T cell responses.

This table comes from immunoSEQ multiplex PCR, and its TCRdb copy is limited to in-frame clones, with some not included. The sample shows about 39,000 clones, roughly 80% of them seen only once. A word on this clone: Its matching antigen is unknown.

The input for sequencing was peripheral blood, taken after recovery from COVID-19. This clonotype was obtained from a human donor who had recovered from COVID-19. This sequence joins TRBV19 and TRBJ2-1, with TRBD2 matching 8 bases. CDR3 nucleotide sequence: TGTGCCAGTAGTCGGACTAGCAGAATTAATGAGCAGTTCTTC. It is translated as CASSRTSRINEQFF.